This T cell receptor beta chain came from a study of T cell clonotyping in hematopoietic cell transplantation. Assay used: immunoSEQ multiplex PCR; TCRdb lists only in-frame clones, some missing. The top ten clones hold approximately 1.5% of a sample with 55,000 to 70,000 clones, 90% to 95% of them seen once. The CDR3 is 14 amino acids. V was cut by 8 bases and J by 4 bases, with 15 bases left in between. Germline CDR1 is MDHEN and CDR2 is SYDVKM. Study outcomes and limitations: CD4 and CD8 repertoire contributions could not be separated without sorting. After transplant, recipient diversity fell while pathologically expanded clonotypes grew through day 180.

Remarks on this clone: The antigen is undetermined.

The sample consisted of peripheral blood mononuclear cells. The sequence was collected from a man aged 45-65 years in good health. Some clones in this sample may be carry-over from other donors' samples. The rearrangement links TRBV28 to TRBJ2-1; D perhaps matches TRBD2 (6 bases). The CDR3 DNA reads TGTGCCAGCTGGAGGAGGGACGGATACAATGAGCAGTTCTTC. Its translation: CASWRRDGYNEQFF. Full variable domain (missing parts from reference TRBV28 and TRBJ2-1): DVKVTQSSRYLVKRTGEKVFLECVQDMDHENMFWYRQDPGLGLRLIYFSYDVKMKEKGDIPEGYSVSREKKERFSLILESASTNQTSMYLCASWRRDGYNEQFFGPGTRLTVL.